This entry describes one T cell receptor beta chain. This likely stems from a read error, as it lies one base from a far larger clone. The data were taken from a study of prognosis after radiotherapy for stage I lung cancer. Whole-study context: In total, approximately 13 men and six or seven women took part as patients, aged roughly 50 to 85 with a median of approximately 76 years. Radiotherapy: SBRT, 3 to 5 fractions, biologically effective dose at least 100 Gy.

The genomic DNA TCR beta CDR3 region underwent two rounds of multiplex PCR. Round one of PCR was performed, and it used primers specific to each TRBV and TRBJ gene. TCRdb re-analysed the multiplex PCR reads in MiXCR, keeping a single row per CDR3 protein. The sample includes about 18,000 distinct CDR3 sequences, over 15% of them seen just once. The CDR3 runs 13 residues. CDR1 MNHGY and CDR2 SVAAGI come from the germline V gene. Sequencing was performed on PBMCs, taken before or after stereotactic body radiation therapy (not recorded which). The origin of this receptor is a donor aged 50 or older with non-small cell lung cancer. The chain is built from TRBV6-9 and TRBJ1-2; D might be TRBD1 (6 bases). The chain's CDR3 is CASSYSLWGGFTF. In DNA form, the CDR3 reads TGTGCCAGCAGTTACTCATTATGGGGGGGCTTCACCTTC.